This T cell receptor beta chain derives from a study of PD-1 blockade in classical Hodgkin lymphoma (dated by TCRdb to the early 2020s). As for the study more broadly: Nivolumab dosing was 3 mg/kg intravenously every 2 weeks, continuing until either disease progression or unacceptable toxicity. The study used CyTOF and TCR beta sequencing to define a peripheral blood immune signature of response to PD-1 blockade in classical Hodgkin lymphoma.

With respect to this clone: No antigen is known for it. No per-base quality is available; no much larger clone lies one base away.

Study-wide conclusions, independent of this receptor: A significant rise by C4D1 was seen in CD4+ but not CD8+ TCR diversity (p=0.0027 vs p=0.16), with the rise being most apparent in complete responders (p=0.02). Trial patients achieving complete response had baseline diversity similar to newly diagnosed patients, whereas partial responders and progressors had significantly lower diversity. Baseline TCR diversity was reported to be lower in newly diagnosed patients than in healthy donors, and even lower in relapsed/refractory patients. The study was restricted to a single clinical trial cohort, and the causes of repertoire differences, possibly disease activity or prior therapy, were left undefined. Diversity was lower in patients who began nivolumab less than 1 year after ASCT, so these patients were left out of later analyses to avoid confounding by immune reconstitution.

The Qiagen DNeasy kit was used to extract genomic DNA from unsorted PBMCs and from the negatively selected CD4+ and CD8+ fractions. TCR beta CDR3 regions were amplified by immunoSEQ multiplex PCR using primers annealing to V and J segments. A synthetic immune receptor repertoire was used to minimize amplification bias, and any remaining bias was removed computationally after sequencing. In the source study's methods: Custom Python scripts were used to quantify repertoire diversity as the Shannon entropy index. The unsorted, CD4+ and CD8+ repertoires were each analyzed separately, with the exception of combined analyses, where CD4+ and CD8+ sequences were merged in silico. Clonal expansion was defined as a frequency increase of at least 2-fold after treatment compared with C1D1, and clones undetected at baseline were assigned a pseudocount of 0.5. Singleton clones were defined as clones with 0 or 1 copy at C1D1, and non-singleton clones were defined as clones with 2 or more copies. By matching protein sequences in sorted samples from the same patient, clones expanded in unsorted samples were annotated as CD4+, CD8+ or unknown. Wilcoxon tests on paired samples were used to test changes in diversity from C1D1 to C4D1. TCRdb provides this immuneACCESS table in a form limited to in-frame rearrangements. Some clones are lacking; in checked studies, under half of them reflect an unresolved V gene, and why the rest are absent is not known. That table furnishes V, J and clone size, whereas the DNA furnished D and trimming. The sample table contains about 20,000 clones; only one count was recorded for 84% of them. 7.3% of the sample is taken by the ten largest.

V lost 3 bases and J lost 6 bases; the stretch between them is 17 bases long. Reading the germline V gene gives CDR1 LGHNA and CDR2 YSLEER. Including the terminal cysteine and phenylalanine, the CDR3 comprises 15 residues. Only CDR3 DNA is held: 45 bases, read in frame from base 1. The time point label for this specimen denotes: cycle 4 day 1 (C4D1), after 5 to 7 weeks of nivolumab. Relapse after autologous stem cell transplantation had occurred in all trial patients, and cohorts A, B and C were distinguished by prior brentuximab vedotin exposure. Magnetic negative selection with a Miltenyi CD8+ T cell isolation kit was used to purify CD8+ T cells from thawed PBMCs. The trial cohort comprised roughly 50 patients with relapsed/refractory classical Hodgkin lymphoma whose best overall responses were complete response, partial response or progressive disease. Single-agent nivolumab was administered to trial patients in the multi-cohort phase II CheckMate 205 trial. An independent review committee assessed best overall response by applying the 2007 International Working Group response criteria. Trial PBMCs were obtained immediately prior to nivolumab initiation (C1D1) and on therapy at cycle 2 day 1 and cycle 4 day 1. Peripheral blood was collected in 8 mL Vacutainer Cell Preparation Tubes, from which PBMCs were isolated by centrifugation and then cryopreserved. Purified CD4+ and CD8+ fractions were generated only in cases for which an additional PBMC sample was available. Magnetically labelled cells were removed on LS columns in a quadroMACS separator, and the flow-through was collected as the purified fraction.

The sequence was obtained from a human donor with classical Hodgkin lymphoma. The sequence links TRBV4-3 to TRBJ1-1; TRBD1 could be the D gene, as 6 bases match. Sequencing was performed on CD8+ T cells from blood, taken before the fourth cycle of nivolumab. The CDR3 protein sequence reads: CASSHPGEGGAEAFF. The DNA is as follows: TGCGCCAGCAGCCACCCTGGGGAGGGGGGGGCTGAAGCTTTCTTT.